The 5 T cell receptor beta chains given below trace back to one sample, sequenced in a study of T cell repertoires in ileal Crohn's disease. Some clones are missing from TCRdb's copy, which holds only in-frame ones; the method was immunoSEQ multiplex PCR. The repertoire holds 5,000 or so clones, with about 69% as singletons. The time point denotes: neoterminal ileum biopsy at postoperative endoscopy, about 6 months after surgery. Sequenced material: ileal tissue. These receptors originate from an adult with Crohn's disease.

The chain employs TRBV4-3 and TRBJ2-1, with D perhaps matching TRBD2 (6 bases). V was shortened by 3 bases and J by 3 bases, with 15 bases between the two germline ends. Germline CDR1 reads LGHNA; CDR2 reads YSLEER. CDR3 size: 16 residues. CDR3 bases: TGCGCCAGCAGCCACAGCGGGCTTCAGAGCTACAATGAGCAGTTCTTC. It yields the protein CASSHSGLQSYNEQFF.

The chain joins TRBV7-2 to TRBJ1-6; TRBD1 might be the D (5 bases). Trimming shortened V by 1 base and J by 8 bases, and 9 bases separated the two germline ends. CDR1 and CDR2 (germline): SGHTA, FQGNSA. The CDR3 is made up of 14 amino acids. The CDR3 coding sequence is TGTGCCAGCAGCTTAGTATGGGGGGATTCACCCCTCCACTTT. It translates to CASSLVWGDSPLHF.

The rearrangement links TRBV6-1 to TRBJ2-4; possible D gene TRBD1, 5 bases. Trimming left V 5 bases short and J 8 bases short, with 19 bases between. The CDR3 contains 15 residues. CDR1 and CDR2 from the germline V gene are MNHNS and SASEGT. CDR3 sequence reads: CASSRYRSDLDIQYF. CDR3 DNA: TGTGCCAGCAGTAGGTACAGGTCCGATTTGGACATTCAGTACTTC.

This rearrangement joins TRBV6-1 to TRBJ2-1, with D tentatively TRBD1 (6 bases). Germline CDR1 reads MNHNS; CDR2 reads SASEGT. Trimming left V 5 bases short and J 7 bases short, with 12 bases between. The CDR3 covers 13 residues. CDR3 nucleotide sequence: TGTGCCAGCAGTTTGGGACATATGAATGAGCAGTTCTTC. It specifies CASSLGHMNEQFF.

This clone was seen a few times. The rearrangement links TRBV4-2 to TRBJ1-2, with a possible D match to TRBD1 (6 bases). Looked up from germline, CDR1 is LGHNA and CDR2 is YNFKEQ. Trimming stripped 7 bases from V and 5 bases from J, with 23 bases between. The CDR3 consists of 16 residues. The CDR3 nucleotides read TGTGCCAGCACCCCACAATGGGGGGGGACAATTTATGGCTACACCTTC. Translating gives CASTPQWGGTIYGYTF.